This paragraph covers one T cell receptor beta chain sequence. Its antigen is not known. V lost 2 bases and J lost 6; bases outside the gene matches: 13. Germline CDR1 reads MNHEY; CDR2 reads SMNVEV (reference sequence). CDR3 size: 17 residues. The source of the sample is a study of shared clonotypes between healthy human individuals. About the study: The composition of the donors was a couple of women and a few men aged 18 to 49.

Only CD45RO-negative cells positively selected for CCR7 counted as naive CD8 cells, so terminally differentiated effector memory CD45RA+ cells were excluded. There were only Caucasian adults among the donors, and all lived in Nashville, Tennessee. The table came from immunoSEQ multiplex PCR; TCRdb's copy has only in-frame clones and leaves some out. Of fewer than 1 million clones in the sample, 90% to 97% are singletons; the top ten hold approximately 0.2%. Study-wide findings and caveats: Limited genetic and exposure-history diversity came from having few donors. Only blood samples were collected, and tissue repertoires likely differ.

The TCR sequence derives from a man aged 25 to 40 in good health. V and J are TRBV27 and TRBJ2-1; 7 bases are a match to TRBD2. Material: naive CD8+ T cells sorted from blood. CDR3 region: CASSLPAGRIYGNEQFF. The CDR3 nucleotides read TGTGCCAGCAGTTTACCCGCCGGGAGGATCTATGGCAATGAGCAGTTCTTC.